This T cell receptor beta chain stems from a study of blood T cell repertoires in COVID-19. In the original analysis: Estimates of nucleated cell counts were drawn from the amplification of reference gene primers. Libraries were prepared by immunoSEQ multiplex PCR; TCRdb keeps only in-frame clonotypes and omits some of them. V, J and clone size are taken as reported in that table, and D and trimming were inferred from the DNA itself. Seen here are 140,000 or so clones, 84% observed once, and the top ten hold approximately 1.6%. CDR1 is SQVTM, CDR2 ANQGSEA, per germline. The CDR3 has 10 amino acids. V lost 7 bases, J lost 3 bases, and 6 bases lay in between.

Sequenced sample: PBMCs or T cells enriched from blood (not recorded which). The sequence was obtained from a woman under 30 who had been exposed to COVID-19. J is TRBJ1-2 and V is TRBV29-1; perhaps TRBD1 as D (6 bases). DNA for the CDR3: TGCAGCGACAGGGACTATGGCTACACCTTC. Its translation: CSDRDYGYTF.